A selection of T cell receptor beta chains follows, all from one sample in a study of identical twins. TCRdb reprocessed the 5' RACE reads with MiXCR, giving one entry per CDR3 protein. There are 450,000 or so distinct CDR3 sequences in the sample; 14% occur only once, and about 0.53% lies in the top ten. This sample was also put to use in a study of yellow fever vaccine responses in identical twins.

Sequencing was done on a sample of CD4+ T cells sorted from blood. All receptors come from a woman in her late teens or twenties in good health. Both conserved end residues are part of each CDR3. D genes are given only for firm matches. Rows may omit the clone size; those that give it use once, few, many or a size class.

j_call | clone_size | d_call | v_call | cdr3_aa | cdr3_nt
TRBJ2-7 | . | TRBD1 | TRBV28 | CASSPRTGASHEQYF | TGTGCCAGCAGTCCCCGGACAGGGGCCTCCCACGAGCAGTACTTC
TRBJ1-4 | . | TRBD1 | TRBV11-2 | CASSLVPGGSGKLFF | TGTGCCAGCAGCTTAGTGCCAGGGGGCTCCGGAAAACTGTTTTTT
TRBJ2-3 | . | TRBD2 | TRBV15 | CATSRDGTSPTDTQYF | TGTGCCACCAGCAGAGATGGGACTAGCCCCACAGATACGCAGTATTTT
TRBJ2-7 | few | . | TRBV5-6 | CASSFRSATGYEQYF | TGTGCCAGCAGCTTTCGTTCGGCGACAGGTTACGAGCAGTACTTC
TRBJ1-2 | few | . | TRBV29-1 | CSVDTTSSGLGGYTF | TGCAGCGTTGACACCACGAGTTCAGGGCTGGGTGGCTACACCTTC
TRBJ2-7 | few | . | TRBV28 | CATKLYEQYF | TGTGCCACCAAACTCTACGAGCAGTACTTC
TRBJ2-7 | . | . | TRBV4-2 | CASSQESGGRFYEQYF | TGTGCCAGCAGCCAAGAGTCCGGAGGAAGATTCTACGAGCAGTACTTC
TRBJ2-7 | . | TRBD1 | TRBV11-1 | CASSFFPGGTLSSYEQYF | TGTGCCAGCAGCTTCTTTCCAGGGGGTACCCTGTCTTCCTACGAGCAGTACTTC
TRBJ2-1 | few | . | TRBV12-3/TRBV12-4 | CASSLIHQAWGGPGSYNEQFF | TGTGCCAGCAGTTTAATCCATCAGGCATGGGGGGGCCCGGGTTCCTACAATGAGCAGTTCTTC
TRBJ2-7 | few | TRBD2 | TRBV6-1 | CASRELAGAYEQYF | TGTGCCAGCAGAGAACTAGCGGGTGCCTACGAGCAGTACTTC
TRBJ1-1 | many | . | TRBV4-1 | CASSTDRGNTEAFF | TGCGCCAGCAGCACGGACAGAGGGAACACTGAAGCTTTCTTT
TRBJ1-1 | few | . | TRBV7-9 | CASSWGQNTEAFF | TGTGCCAGCAGCTGGGGACAGAACACTGAAGCTTTCTTT
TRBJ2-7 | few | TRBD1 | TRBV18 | CASSPAGTGYYEQYF | TGTGCCAGCTCACCTGCCGGGACAGGGTACTACGAGCAGTACTTC
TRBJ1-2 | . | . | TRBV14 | CASSPARQYANYGYTF | TGTGCCAGCAGCCCGGCCCGGCAGTATGCTAACTATGGCTACACCTTC
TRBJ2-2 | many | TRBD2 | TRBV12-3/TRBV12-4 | CASTRLAGGSATGELFF | TGTGCCAGCACCAGACTAGCGGGGGGGTCTGCCACCGGGGAGCTGTTTTTT
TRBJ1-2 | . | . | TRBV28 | CASSLLSYGYTF | TGTGCCAGCAGTTTGTTGAGCTATGGCTACACCTTC
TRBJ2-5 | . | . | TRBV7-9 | CASSWMVYETQYF | TGTGCCAGCAGCTGGATGGTTTACGAGACCCAGTACTTC
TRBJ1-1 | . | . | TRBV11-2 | CASRGATEAFF | TGTGCCAGCAGGGGGGCAACTGAAGCTTTCTTT
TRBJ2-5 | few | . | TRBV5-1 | CASSPGTLTQETQYF | TGCGCCAGCAGCCCTGGGACTCTAACCCAAGAGACCCAGTACTTC
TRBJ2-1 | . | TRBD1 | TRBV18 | CASSPRDRGGDEQFF | TGTGCCAGCTCACCAAGGGACAGGGGAGGAGATGAGCAGTTCTTC
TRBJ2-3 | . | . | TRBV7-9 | CASTRGGGTDTQYF | TGTGCCAGCACCCGAGGGGGGGGCACAGATACGCAGTATTTT
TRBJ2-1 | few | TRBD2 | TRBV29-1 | CSVEGLAGGSEQFF | TGCAGCGTTGAGGGACTAGCGGGGGGTAGTGAGCAGTTCTTC
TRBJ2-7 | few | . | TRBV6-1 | CASSDSTGGRYEQYF | TGTGCCAGCAGTGATTCGACAGGCGGACGCTACGAGCAGTACTTC
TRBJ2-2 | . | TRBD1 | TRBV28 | CASRNPSGTGGTGELFF | TGTGCCAGCAGAAACCCCTCCGGGACAGGGGGCACCGGGGAGCTGTTTTTT
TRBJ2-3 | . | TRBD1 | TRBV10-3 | CATVAGGSIDTQYF | TGTGCCACGGTAGCAGGGGGCTCGATAGATACGCAGTATTTT
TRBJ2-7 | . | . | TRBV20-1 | CSAGTGPWEQYF | TGCAGTGCGGGGACTGGCCCGTGGGAGCAGTACTTC
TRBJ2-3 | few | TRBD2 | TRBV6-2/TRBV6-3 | CASSYSRSGGRTDTQYF | TGTGCCAGCAGTTACTCGAGATCGGGAGGCCGCACAGATACGCAGTATTTT
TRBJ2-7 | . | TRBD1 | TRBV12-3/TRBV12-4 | CASSHGLTGEEQYF | TGTGCCAGCAGCCATGGCCTGACAGGGGAGGAGCAGTACTTC
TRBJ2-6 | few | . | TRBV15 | CATSRGGSGANVLTF | TGTGCCACCAGCAGAGGTGGCTCTGGGGCCAACGTCCTGACTTTC
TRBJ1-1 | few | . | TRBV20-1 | CSAIKGTEAFF | TGCAGTGCTATCAAGGGCACTGAAGCTTTCTTT
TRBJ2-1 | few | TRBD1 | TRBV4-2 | CASSKDRAEHEQFF | TGTGCCAGCAGCAAGGACAGGGCTGAACATGAGCAGTTCTTC
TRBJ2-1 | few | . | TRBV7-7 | CASSLAGNGSSYNEQFF | TGTGCTAGCAGCTTAGCAGGGAACGGGAGCTCCTACAATGAGCAGTTCTTC
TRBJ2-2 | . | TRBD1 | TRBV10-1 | CASKSTGAPGELFF | TGCGCCAGCAAGTCGACAGGGGCGCCCGGGGAGCTGTTTTTT